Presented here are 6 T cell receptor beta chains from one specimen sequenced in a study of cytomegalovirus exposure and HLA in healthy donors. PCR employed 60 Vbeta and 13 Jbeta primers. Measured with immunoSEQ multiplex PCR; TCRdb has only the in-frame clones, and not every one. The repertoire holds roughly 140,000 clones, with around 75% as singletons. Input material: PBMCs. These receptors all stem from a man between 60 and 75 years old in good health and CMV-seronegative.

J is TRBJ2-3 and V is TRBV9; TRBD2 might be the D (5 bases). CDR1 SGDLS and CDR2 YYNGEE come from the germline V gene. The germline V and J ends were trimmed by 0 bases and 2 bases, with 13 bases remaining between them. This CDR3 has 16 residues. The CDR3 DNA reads TGTGCCAGCAGCGTAGGAAAGGCGGGTTCCACAGATACGCAGTATTTT. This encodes CASSVGKAGSTDTQYF.

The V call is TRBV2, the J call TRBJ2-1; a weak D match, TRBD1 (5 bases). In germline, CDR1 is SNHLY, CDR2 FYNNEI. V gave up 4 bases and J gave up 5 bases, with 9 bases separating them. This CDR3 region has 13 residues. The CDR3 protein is CASSGGTNNEQFF. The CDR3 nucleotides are TGTGCCAGCAGTGGGGGCACAAACAATGAGCAGTTCTTC.

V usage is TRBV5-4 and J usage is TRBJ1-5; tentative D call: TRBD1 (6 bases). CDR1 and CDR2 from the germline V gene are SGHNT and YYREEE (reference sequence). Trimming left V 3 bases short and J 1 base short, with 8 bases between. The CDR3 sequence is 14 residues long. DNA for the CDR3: TGTGCCAGCAGCTCACAGGGAAGCAATCAGCCCCAGCATTTT. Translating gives CASSSQGSNQPQHF.

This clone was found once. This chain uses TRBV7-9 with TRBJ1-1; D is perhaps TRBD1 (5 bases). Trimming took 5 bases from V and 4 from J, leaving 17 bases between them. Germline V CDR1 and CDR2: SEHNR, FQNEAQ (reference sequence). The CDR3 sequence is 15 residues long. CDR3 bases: TGTGCCAGCAGCCAAAAGCCGCAGGGAGGCACTGAAGCTTTCTTT. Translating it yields CASSQKPQGGTEAFF.

The CDR3 loop reads CASSSGGQETQYF. CDR3 sequence (DNA): TGTGCCAGCAGCTCGGGGGGTCAAGAGACCCAGTACTTC. V gene TRBV7-9 combines with J gene TRBJ2-5, with 7 bases that match TRBD2. CDR1 is SEHNR, CDR2 FQNEAQ, per germline (reference sequence). The CDR3 contains 13 residues. J lost 2 bases, V lost 4 bases, and 1 base had no gene match.

This CDR3 is CASSSRTGGSSTGYEQYF. The CDR3 region has the DNA TGCGCCAGCAGCTCCCGGACAGGGGGATCCAGTACGGGCTACGAGCAGTACTTC. The rearrangement uses TRBV5-1 and TRBJ2-7; TRBD1 matches 10 bases. Unmatched junction bases numbered 15, after V lost 3 bases and J lost 3 bases. CDR3 length: 18 residues. Germline V gene sequence: CDR1 SGHRS, CDR2 YFSETQ.